This TCR beta chain is from a study of T cell repertoires in cytomegalovirus infection. On the study more broadly: Indications of both CMV infection and matching HLA type were provided by public TCR beta signatures.

TCRdb recomputed calls from the reads with MiXCR, one row per CDR3 protein. The table lists hundreds of thousands of distinct CDR3 sequences, 30% to 35% of them singletons. This clonotype was found a few times. Its specificity is unknown. The germline V and J ends were trimmed by 1 base and 2 bases, with 13 bases remaining between them. The CDR3 length is 16 residues. The germline gives CDR1 SGHTA, CDR2 FQGNSA. V usage is TRBV7-2 and J usage is TRBJ2-3, with D possibly matching TRBD2 (7 bases). The specimen comprised cultured PBMCs, sampled from culture after CMV antigen stimulation. The TCR comes from a human donor in good health (CMV status not recorded). Some clones in this sample may be carry-over from other donors' samples. The DNA of the CDR3 is TGTGCCAGCAGCTTAGTGGGGGGGGGCCTCACAGATACGCAGTATTTT. It specifies CASSLVGGGLTDTQYF.